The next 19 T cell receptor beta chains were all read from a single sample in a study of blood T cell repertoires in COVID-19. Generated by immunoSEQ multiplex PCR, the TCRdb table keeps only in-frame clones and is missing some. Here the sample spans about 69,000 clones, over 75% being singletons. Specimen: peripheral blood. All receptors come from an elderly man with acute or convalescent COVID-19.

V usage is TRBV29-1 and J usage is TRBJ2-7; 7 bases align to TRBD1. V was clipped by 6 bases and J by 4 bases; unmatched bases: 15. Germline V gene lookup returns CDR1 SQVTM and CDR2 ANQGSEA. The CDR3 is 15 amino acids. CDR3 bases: TGCAGCGTACGTACACAGGGGCGCCAAAGGTACGAGCAGTACTTC. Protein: CSVRTQGRQRYEQYF.

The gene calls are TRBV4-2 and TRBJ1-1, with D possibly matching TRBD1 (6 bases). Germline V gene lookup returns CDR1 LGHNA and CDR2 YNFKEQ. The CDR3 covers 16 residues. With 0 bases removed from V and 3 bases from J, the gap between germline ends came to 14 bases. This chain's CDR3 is CASSQDSRWGHTEAFF. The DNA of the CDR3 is TGTGCCAGCAGCCAAGATTCTCGTTGGGGGCACACTGAAGCTTTCTTT.

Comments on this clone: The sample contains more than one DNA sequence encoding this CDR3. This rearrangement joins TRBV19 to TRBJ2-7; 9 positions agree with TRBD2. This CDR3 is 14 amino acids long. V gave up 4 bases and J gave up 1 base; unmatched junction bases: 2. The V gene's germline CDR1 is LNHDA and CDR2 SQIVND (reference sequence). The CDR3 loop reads CASSNSGSSYEQYF. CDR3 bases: TGTGCCAGTAGTAATAGCGGGAGTTCCTACGAGCAGTACTTC.

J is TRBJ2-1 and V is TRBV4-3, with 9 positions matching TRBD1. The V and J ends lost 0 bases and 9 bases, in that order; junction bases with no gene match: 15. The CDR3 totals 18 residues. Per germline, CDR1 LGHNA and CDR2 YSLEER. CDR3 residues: CASSQEYPRDRVPPEQFF. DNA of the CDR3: TGCGCCAGCAGCCAAGAATATCCGCGGGACAGGGTCCCGCCTGAGCAGTTCTTC.

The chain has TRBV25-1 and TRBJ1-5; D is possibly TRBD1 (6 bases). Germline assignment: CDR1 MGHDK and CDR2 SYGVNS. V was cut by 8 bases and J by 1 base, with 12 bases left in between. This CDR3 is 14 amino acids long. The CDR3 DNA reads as TGTGCCAGCTCCCCAGGGGTAAGCAATCAGCCCCAGCATTTT. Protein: CASSPGVSNQPQHF.

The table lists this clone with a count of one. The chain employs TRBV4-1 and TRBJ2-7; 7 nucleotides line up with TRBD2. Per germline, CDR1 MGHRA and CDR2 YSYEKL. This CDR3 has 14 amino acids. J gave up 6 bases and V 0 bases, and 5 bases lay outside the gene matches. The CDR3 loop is CASSQDLAVREQYF. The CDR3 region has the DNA TGCGCCAGCAGCCAAGATCTAGCGGTCCGCGAGCAGTACTTC.

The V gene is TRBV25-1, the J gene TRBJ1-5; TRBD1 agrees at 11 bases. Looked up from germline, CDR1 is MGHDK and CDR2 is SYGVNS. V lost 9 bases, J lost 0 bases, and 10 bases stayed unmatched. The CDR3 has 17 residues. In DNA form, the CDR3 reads TGTGCCAGGCCTTCGGGACAGGGGGACAATAGCAATCAGCCCCAGCATTTT. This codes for CARPSGQGDNSNQPQHF.

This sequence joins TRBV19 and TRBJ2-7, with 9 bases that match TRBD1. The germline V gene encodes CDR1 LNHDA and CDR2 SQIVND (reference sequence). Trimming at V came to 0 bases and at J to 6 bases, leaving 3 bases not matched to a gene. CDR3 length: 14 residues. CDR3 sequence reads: CASSIDRTGVEQYF. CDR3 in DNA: TGTGCCAGTAGTATAGACCGGACAGGGGTCGAGCAGTACTTC.

The CDR3 protein is CAWTGYSEQYF. CDR3 coding DNA: TGTGCCTGGACAGGGTACAGCGAGCAGTACTTC. The rearrangement joins TRBV30 to TRBJ2-7; TRBD1 might be the D (5 bases). The V gene's germline CDR1 is GTSNPN and CDR2 SVGIG (reference sequence). Trimming cost V 4 bases and J 6 bases, with 10 bases left between them. CDR3 size: 11 residues. The full variable domain, rest sourced from reference TRBV30 and TRBJ2-7, is SQTIHQWPATLVQPVGSPLSLECTVEGTSNPNLYWYRQAAGRGLQLLFYSVGIGQISSEVPQNLSASRPQDRQFILSSKKLLLSDSGFYLCAWTGYSEQYFGPGTRLTVT.

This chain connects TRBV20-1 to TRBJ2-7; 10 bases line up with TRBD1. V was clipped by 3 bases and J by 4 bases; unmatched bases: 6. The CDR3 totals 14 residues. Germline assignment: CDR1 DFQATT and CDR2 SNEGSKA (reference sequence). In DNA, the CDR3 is TGCAGTGCTAGTACGGGACAGGGGAAATACGAGCAGTACTTC. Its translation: CSASTGQGKYEQYF.

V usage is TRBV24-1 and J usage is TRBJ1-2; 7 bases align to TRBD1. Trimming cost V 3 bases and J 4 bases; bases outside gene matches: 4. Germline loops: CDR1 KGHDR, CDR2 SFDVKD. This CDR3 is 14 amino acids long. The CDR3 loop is CATSDRGQFYGYTF. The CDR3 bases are TGTGCCACCAGTGATCGGGGACAGTTCTATGGCTACACCTTC.

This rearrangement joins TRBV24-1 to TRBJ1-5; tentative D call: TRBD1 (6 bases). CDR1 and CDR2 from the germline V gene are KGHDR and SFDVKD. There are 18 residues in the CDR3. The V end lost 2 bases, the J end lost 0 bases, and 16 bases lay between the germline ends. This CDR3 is CATSDSSRGGNSNQPQHF. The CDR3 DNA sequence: TGTGCCACCAGTGATTCTTCGAGGGGGGGAAATAGCAATCAGCCCCAGCATTTT.

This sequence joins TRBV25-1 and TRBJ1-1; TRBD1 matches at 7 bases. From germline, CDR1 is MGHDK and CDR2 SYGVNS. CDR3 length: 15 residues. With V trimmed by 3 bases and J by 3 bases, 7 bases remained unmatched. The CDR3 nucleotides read TGTGCCAGCAGTGATTCCCGACAGGGAGACACTGAAGCTTTCTTT. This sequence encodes CASSDSRQGDTEAFF.

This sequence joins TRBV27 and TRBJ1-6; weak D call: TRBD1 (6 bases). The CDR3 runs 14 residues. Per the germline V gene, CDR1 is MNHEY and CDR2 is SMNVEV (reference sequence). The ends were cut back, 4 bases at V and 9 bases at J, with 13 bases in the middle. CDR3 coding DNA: TGTGCCAGCAGTTCCGCCAGGGGAAGTTCACCCCTCCACTTT. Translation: CASSSARGSSPLHF.

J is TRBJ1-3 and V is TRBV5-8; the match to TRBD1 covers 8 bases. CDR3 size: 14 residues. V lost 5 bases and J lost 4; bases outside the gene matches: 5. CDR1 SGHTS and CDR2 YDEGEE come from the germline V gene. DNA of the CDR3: TGTGCCAGCAGGACGGACAGGGAGGGAAACACCATATATTTT. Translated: CASRTDREGNTIYF.

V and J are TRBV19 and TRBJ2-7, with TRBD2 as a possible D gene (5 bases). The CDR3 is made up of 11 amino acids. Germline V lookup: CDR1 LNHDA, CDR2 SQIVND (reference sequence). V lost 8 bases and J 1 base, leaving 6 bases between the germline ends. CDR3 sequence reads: CASGGSYEQYF. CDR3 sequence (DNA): TGTGCCAGTGGCGGGTCCTACGAGCAGTACTTC.

The DNA for the CDR3 is TGTGCCAGCAGCCAAGAAGGGACTAGCGGAACCTACGAGCAGTACTTC. Encoded protein: CASSQEGTSGTYEQYF. The chain employs TRBV3-1 (or the pseudogene TRBV3-2) and TRBJ2-7, with TRBD2 matching over 11 bases. The CDR3 runs to 16 residues. Per germline, CDR1 LGHDT and CDR2 YNNKEL (reference sequence). V shed 0 bases and J 2 bases; nucleotides not matched to a gene: 3.

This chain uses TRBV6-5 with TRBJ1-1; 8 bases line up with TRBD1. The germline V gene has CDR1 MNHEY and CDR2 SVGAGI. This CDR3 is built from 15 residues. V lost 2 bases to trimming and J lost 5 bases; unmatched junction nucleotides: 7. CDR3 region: CASSYGTGGRTEAFF. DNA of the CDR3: TGTGCCAGCAGTTACGGCACAGGGGGACGGACTGAAGCTTTCTTT.

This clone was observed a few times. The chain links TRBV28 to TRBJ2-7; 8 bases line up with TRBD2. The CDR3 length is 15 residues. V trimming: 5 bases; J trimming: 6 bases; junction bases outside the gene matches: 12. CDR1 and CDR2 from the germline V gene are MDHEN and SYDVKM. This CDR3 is CASSPPTGGPGEQYF. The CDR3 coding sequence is TGTGCCAGCAGTCCCCCTACGGGAGGGCCGGGCGAGCAGTACTTC.